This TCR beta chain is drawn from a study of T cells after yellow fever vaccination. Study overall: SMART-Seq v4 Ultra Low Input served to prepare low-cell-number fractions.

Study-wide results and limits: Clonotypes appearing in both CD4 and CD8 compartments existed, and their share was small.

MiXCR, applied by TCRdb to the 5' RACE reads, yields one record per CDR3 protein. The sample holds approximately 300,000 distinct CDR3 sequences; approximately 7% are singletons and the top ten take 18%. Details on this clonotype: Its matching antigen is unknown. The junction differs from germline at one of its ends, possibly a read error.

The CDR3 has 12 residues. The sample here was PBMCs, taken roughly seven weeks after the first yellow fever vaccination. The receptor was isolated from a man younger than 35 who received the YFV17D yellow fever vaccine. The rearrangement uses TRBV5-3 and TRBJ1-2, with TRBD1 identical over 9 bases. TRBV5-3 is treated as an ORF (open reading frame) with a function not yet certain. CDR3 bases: TGTGCTAGAAGGGACAGGGTTGCCACGGACACCTTC. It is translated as CARRDRVATDTF.